The entry below describes one T cell receptor beta chain. This sample also contains other DNA sequences that code for the same CDR3. The sample comes from a study of blood T cell repertoires in COVID-19. Sequenced by immunoSEQ multiplex PCR; TCRdb stores in-frame clones only, minus some. Among about 89,000 clones, approximately 80% were seen once, and the ten largest hold less than 20%. The CDR3 is 15 residues long. From germline, CDR1 is MNHEY and CDR2 SMNVEV (reference sequence). The trim removed 5 bases at V and 0 bases at J, leaving 4 bases unmatched. V gene TRBV27 combines with J gene TRBJ2-5; 9 bases align to TRBD1. Sequenced material: peripheral blood. The TCR was taken from a woman over 75 with acute or convalescent COVID-19. This CDR3 reads CASSGGTGYQETQYF. The CDR3 nucleotides are TGTGCCAGCAGTGGAGGGACAGGGTACCAAGAGACCCAGTACTTC.